One sample yielded the 32 T cell receptor beta chains listed below, sequenced in a study of blood T cell repertoires in COVID-19. Here immunoSEQ multiplex PCR was the method, and the copy in TCRdb shows in-frame clones only, minus some. This table holds 130,000 to 150,000 clones, about 80% found once. The source material was peripheral blood. These receptors originate from a human donor in a cohort sampled during active COVID-19.

Written as DNA, the CDR3 is TGTGCCAGTAGTTTGCTAACAGGGAACACCGGGGAGCTGTTTTTT. Translation gives CASSLLTGNTGELFF. The chain employs TRBV19 and TRBJ2-2; possible D gene TRBD1, 5 bases. Germline V gives CDR1 LNHDA, CDR2 SQIVND (reference sequence). V gave up 5 bases and J gave up 1 base, with 11 bases separating them. The CDR3 runs 15 residues.

This clone was detected once. The chain combines TRBV7-9 with TRBJ1-1; 8 nucleotides agree with TRBD1. Germline trimming cut 3 bases from V and 4 bases from J; bases unmatched to any gene: 4. Germline V gene sequence: CDR1 SEHNR, CDR2 FQNEAQ (reference sequence). This CDR3 comprises 14 residues. The CDR3 DNA is TGTGCCAGCAGCTTGGACAGGGATCGCACTGAAGCTTTCTTT. It yields the protein CASSLDRDRTEAFF.

This sequence joins TRBV28 and TRBJ2-5; a possible D gene is TRBD1 (7 bases). The CDR3 runs 17 residues. Trimming removed 5 bases at V and 7 bases at J, with 26 bases between. CDR1 and CDR2 from the germline V gene are MDHEN and SYDVKM. The chain's CDR3 is CASSHRKGATIGGTQYF. The CDR3 coding sequence is TGTGCCAGCAGTCACCGGAAGGGGGCGACCATCGGGGGGACCCAGTACTTC.

This chain uses TRBV19 with TRBJ2-3, with 9 bases lining up with TRBD2. Germline CDR1 LNHDA, CDR2 SQIVND (reference sequence). The CDR3 loop spans 16 amino acids. V trimming: 2 bases; J trimming: 3 bases; junction bases outside the gene matches: 6. Here the CDR3 DNA reads TGTGCCAGTAGTATATTAGTAGCGGGGGCAACAGATACGCAGTATTTT. Its protein product is CASSILVAGATDTQYF.

This chain uses TRBV23-1 with TRBJ2-3; the D is unclear. TRBV23-1 is flagged as an ORF with uncertain function. V gave up 5 bases and J gave up 3 bases, with 3 bases separating them. The CDR3 consists of 11 residues. In DNA form, the CDR3 reads TGCGCCAGCAGTGTAACAGATACGCAGTATTTT. This translates into CASSVTDTQYF.

The CDR3 nucleotides read TGTGCCAGCTCACCGGATGGAGTGTCCAACAATGAGCAGTTCTTC. Translation: CASSPDGVSNNEQFF. This chain links TRBV18 with TRBJ2-1, with D unresolved. From germline, CDR1 is KGHSH and CDR2 LQKENI. Trimming removed 3 bases from V and 5 bases from J, with 14 bases in between. CDR3 length equals 15 residues.

The chain has TRBV27 and TRBJ1-5, with D possibly being TRBD1 (5 bases). Per the germline V gene, CDR1 is MNHEY and CDR2 is SMNVEV (reference sequence). The CDR3 is made up of 15 amino acids. The V end lost 5 bases, the J end lost 4 bases, and 15 bases lay between the germline ends. This CDR3 reads CASSAAGTQNQPQHF. The CDR3 DNA reads TGTGCCAGCAGTGCCGCCGGGACTCAGAATCAGCCCCAGCATTTT.

The chain couples TRBV7-2 to TRBJ2-3; D ambiguous. The ends were cut back, 3 bases at V and 0 bases at J, with 13 bases in the middle. This CDR3 has 16 amino acids. Germline values: CDR1 SGHTA, CDR2 FQGNSA. CDR3 amino acids: CASSFQTGVSTDTQYF. The CDR3 DNA follows: TGTGCCAGCAGCTTTCAAACGGGTGTTAGCACAGATACGCAGTATTTT. The entire variable domain, with the rest obtained from reference TRBV7-2 and TRBJ2-3, is as follows: GAGVSQSPSNKVTEKGKDVELRCDPISGHTALYWYRQSLGQGLEFLIYFQGNSAPDKSGLPSDRFSAERTGGSVSTLTIQRTQQEDSAVYLCASSFQTGVSTDTQYFGPGTRLTVL.

The chain is built from TRBV4-2 and TRBJ2-6, with TRBD2 as a possible D gene (7 bases). Germline V gene data show CDR1 as LGHNA and CDR2 as YNFKEQ. The CDR3 contains 18 residues. Trimming took off 4 bases at V and 3 bases at J, with 19 bases between the two ends. This CDR3 is CASSPLPGRGIGANVLTF. DNA for the CDR3: TGTGCCAGCAGCCCTCTCCCTGGGAGGGGGATTGGGGCCAACGTCCTGACTTTC.

The chain recombines TRBV13 with TRBJ2-7, with TRBD2 matching over 12 bases. Germline trimming cut 3 bases from V and 3 bases from J; bases unmatched to any gene: 3. The CDR3 length is 15 residues. Germline CDR1 and CDR2: PRHDT and FYEKMQ (reference sequence). Here the CDR3 reads CASSFRTSGVYEQYF. The CDR3 DNA reads as TGTGCCAGCAGCTTTAGGACTAGCGGGGTCTACGAGCAGTACTTC.

The rearrangement links TRBV25-1 to TRBJ1-6; D remains ambiguous. The V gene lost 3 bases and the J gene lost 0 bases, with 9 bases spanning the gap. Germline CDR1 reads MGHDK; CDR2 reads SYGVNS. The length of the CDR3 is 16 residues. The CDR3, as DNA: TGTGCCAGCAGTGACCCCAGTGGCTCCTATAATTCACCCCTCCACTTT. Protein: CASSDPSGSYNSPLHF.

The chain is built from TRBV9 and TRBJ2-5, with a weak D call TRBD1 (5 bases). Trimming took 0 bases from V and 2 from J, leaving 11 bases between them. Germline CDR1 reads SGDLS; CDR2 reads YYNGEE. CDR3 length: 15 amino acids. The CDR3 sequence is CASSVVGQGQETQYF. Written as DNA, the CDR3 is TGTGCCAGCAGCGTAGTCGGTCAGGGTCAAGAGACCCAGTACTTC.

This clone was detected a few times. CDR3 amino acids: CASSFPKGRGETGELFF. The CDR3 DNA is TGTGCCAGCAGCTTCCCTAAGGGCAGGGGTGAGACCGGGGAGCTGTTTTTT. The rearrangement uses TRBV7-9 and TRBJ2-2, with D perhaps matching TRBD1 (6 bases). The V gene lost 3 bases and the J gene lost 5 bases, with 19 bases spanning the gap. The CDR3 sequence is 17 residues long. CDR1 and CDR2 from the germline V gene are SEHNR and FQNEAQ (reference sequence).

The V call is TRBV2, the J call TRBJ2-5; perhaps TRBD1 as D (7 bases). This CDR3 region has 14 residues. CDR1 SNHLY and CDR2 FYNNEI come from the germline V gene. The V end was cut by 4 bases, the J end by 4 bases, with 13 bases between. The CDR3 reads CASSVEGAGETQYF. The CDR3 region has the DNA TGTGCCAGCAGTGTGGAGGGGGCGGGAGAGACCCAGTACTTC.

The V and J genes are TRBV4-3 and TRBJ1-1, with D maybe TRBD1 (6 bases). The CDR3 sequence is 15 residues long. Germline values: CDR1 LGHNA, CDR2 YSLEER. Deletions cut 1 base from V and 7 bases from J, with 16 bases between. The CDR3 spells CASSQVGGGGGEAFF. Here the CDR3 DNA reads TGCGCCAGCAGCCAAGTTGGGGGAGGGGGAGGTGAAGCTTTCTTT.

The rearrangement joins TRBV9 to TRBJ2-3; D possibly corresponds to TRBD2 (6 bases). In germline, CDR1 is SGDLS, CDR2 YYNGEE. Deletions cut 1 base from V and 2 bases from J, with 14 bases between. The length of the CDR3 is 16 residues. The DNA for the CDR3 is TGTGCCAGCAGCGTATCCACGGGGGAATACACAGATACGCAGTATTTT. It specifies CASSVSTGEYTDTQYF.

The chain combines TRBV6-1 with TRBJ2-5; 8 positions agree with TRBD2. The ends lost 3 bases at V and 2 bases at J; junction bases unmatched: 11. This CDR3 is 17 amino acids long. Germline loops: CDR1 MNHNS, CDR2 SASEGT. This CDR3 reads CASSEELAGGDQETQYF. CDR3 coding DNA: TGTGCCAGCAGTGAGGAGCTAGCCGGGGGGGATCAAGAGACCCAGTACTTC.

The chain employs TRBV7-8 and TRBJ1-6, with TRBD1 matching 7 bases. The CDR3 length is 14 residues. Unmatched junction bases numbered 6, after V lost 5 bases and J lost 8 bases. CDR1 is SGHVS and CDR2 is FQNEAQ in the germline V gene. CDR3 sequence: CASSTTTGYSPLHF. The CDR3 region has the DNA TGTGCCAGCAGCACGACGACAGGGTATTCACCCCTCCACTTT.

This clone was seen once. This sequence joins TRBV6-5 and TRBJ1-1, with a possible D match to TRBD1 (5 bases). Trimming cost V 7 bases and J 1 base, with 13 bases left between them. Germline V CDR1 and CDR2: MNHEY, SVGAGI. This CDR3 is 14 amino acids long. The CDR3 region is CASNPRRGNTEAFF. The CDR3 DNA is TGTGCCAGCAACCCCCGAAGGGGGAACACTGAAGCTTTCTTT.

V and J are TRBV5-8 and TRBJ2-5, with D tentatively TRBD2 (6 bases). With 4 bases removed from V and 5 bases from J, the gap between germline ends came to 18 bases. This CDR3 has 15 residues. The germline V gene encodes CDR1 SGHTS and CDR2 YDEGEE. Here the CDR3 reads CASSMAWGGRETQYF. The DNA for the CDR3 is TGTGCCAGCAGCATGGCCTGGGGAGGTCGGGAGACCCAGTACTTC.

This chain connects TRBV18 to TRBJ1-2; perhaps TRBD1 as D (5 bases). Trimming shortened V by 2 bases and J by 5 bases, and 9 bases separated the two germline ends. Germline CDR1 reads KGHSH; CDR2 reads LQKENI. CDR3 size: 13 residues. CDR3 DNA sequence: TGTGCCAGCTCACCAGGTCAGGGATATGGCTACACCTTC. Translating gives CASSPGQGYGYTF.

This clone was seen a handful of times. This chain joins TRBV11-2 and TRBJ2-5; 11 bases are shared with TRBD2. Germline CDR1 is SGHAT and CDR2 is FQNNGV. With 5 bases clipped from V and 6 bases from J, the junction kept 5 bases outside the gene matches. The CDR3 runs 14 residues. The CDR3 loop reads CASSTTSGVKTQYF. CDR3 nucleotides: TGTGCCAGCAGCACGACTAGCGGGGTGAAGACCCAGTACTTC.

The chain couples TRBV9 to TRBJ2-3; TRBD2 might be the D (6 bases). Germline assignment: CDR1 SGDLS and CDR2 YYNGEE. Between the trimmed V and J ends, which lost 4 bases and 4 bases, there was a span of 13 bases. CDR3 length equals 14 residues. The CDR3 is CASSKRLGPDTQYF. The CDR3 DNA is TGTGCCAGCAGCAAACGACTAGGCCCAGATACGCAGTATTTT.

The genes are TRBV5-3 and TRBJ1-4, with 7 bases aligning to TRBD1. Being an ORF, TRBV5-3 has a function that is uncertain. CDR3 size: 12 residues. The junction had 5 bases not matched to a gene; V was cut back by 7 bases and J by 8 bases. In DNA, the CDR3 is TGTGCCAGAGACAGGGTTTGGGAAAAACTGTTTTTT. This encodes CARDRVWEKLFF.

This clone was seen a single time. The J gene is TRBJ2-2, the V gene TRBV6-5; D possibly corresponds to TRBD2 (6 bases). Germline V gene lookup returns CDR1 MNHEY and CDR2 SVGAGI. Trimming took 4 bases from V and 0 from J, leaving 12 bases between them. This CDR3 is built from 16 residues. The CDR3 loop reads CASSFRGFANTGELFF. DNA of the CDR3: TGTGCCAGCAGTTTCCGGGGGTTCGCGAACACCGGGGAGCTGTTTTTT.

The J gene is TRBJ2-7, the V gene TRBV5-4; 12 bases agree with TRBD2. The germline CDR1 and CDR2 sequences are SGHNT and YYREEE (reference sequence). The CDR3 loop spans 15 amino acids. Trimming took 4 bases from V and 2 from J; bases not matched to a gene: 4. In DNA, the CDR3 is TGTGCCAGCAGCCTTCGACTAGCGGGAGCCTACGAGCAGTACTTC. This codes for CASSLRLAGAYEQYF.

The chain links TRBV15 to TRBJ1-1, with TRBD1 as a possible D gene (6 bases). Germline assignment: CDR1 LNHNV and CDR2 YYDKDF (reference sequence). There are 16 residues in the CDR3. V dropped 0 bases and J dropped 1 base, with 12 bases sitting between them. CDR3 sequence reads: CATSRDQGWGNTEAFF. The CDR3 bases are TGTGCCACCAGCAGAGATCAGGGGTGGGGGAACACTGAAGCTTTCTTT.

The chain employs TRBV2 and TRBJ2-7; the match to TRBD1 covers 7 bases. The V gene end was trimmed by 8 bases and the J gene end by 5 bases; junction bases not matched to a gene: 15. The germline V gene has CDR1 SNHLY and CDR2 FYNNEI. The CDR3 is 15 amino acids. Here the CDR3 reads CASQPHRQGIDEQYF. The DNA of the CDR3 is TGTGCCAGCCAGCCCCACAGACAGGGTATTGACGAGCAGTACTTC.

The V and J genes are TRBV28 and TRBJ2-1; 12 positions match TRBD2. This CDR3 spans 15 amino acids. The V gene end was trimmed by 1 base and the J gene end by 9 bases; junction bases not matched to a gene: 4. The germline V gene has CDR1 MDHEN and CDR2 SYDVKM. CDR3 DNA sequence: TGTGCCAGCAGTTTATCAACTAGCGGGGGGACTGAGCAGTTCTTC. Its protein is CASSLSTSGGTEQFF.

J is TRBJ2-4 and V is TRBV27, with D perhaps TRBD2 (6 bases). Trimming left V 1 base short and J 6 bases short, with 10 bases between. Germline V CDR1 and CDR2: MNHEY, SMNVEV (reference sequence). The CDR3 totals 14 residues. CDR3 amino acids: CASSLWGERNIQYF. CDR3 nucleotide sequence: TGTGCCAGCAGTTTATGGGGGGAAAGAAACATTCAGTACTTC.

The chain carries TRBV2 and TRBJ2-7, with TRBD2 as a possible D gene (6 bases). This CDR3 has 14 amino acids. Germline CDR1 is SNHLY and CDR2 is FYNNEI. V lost 7 bases and J lost 0, with 13 bases in between. CDR3 in amino acids: CASIKEGGSYEQYF. CDR3 bases: TGTGCCAGCATTAAGGAGGGAGGCTCCTACGAGCAGTACTTC. Looking up the rest from reference TRBV2 and TRBJ2-7 gives the full variable domain: EPEVTQTPSHQVTQMGQEVILRCVPISNHLYFYWYRQILGQKVEFLVSFYNNEISEKSEIFDDQFSVERPDGSNFTLKIRSTKLEDSAMYFCASIKEGGSYEQYFGPGTRLTVT.

The chain recombines TRBV5-1 with TRBJ2-1; no definite D call. With 0 bases removed from V and 7 bases from J, the gap between germline ends came to 14 bases. Germline V gene lookup returns CDR1 SGHRS and CDR2 YFSETQ. The CDR3 is made up of 15 amino acids. CDR3 region: CASSLGILMKNEQFF. The CDR3 DNA reads as TGCGCCAGCAGCTTGGGCATACTTATGAAGAATGAGCAGTTCTTC.